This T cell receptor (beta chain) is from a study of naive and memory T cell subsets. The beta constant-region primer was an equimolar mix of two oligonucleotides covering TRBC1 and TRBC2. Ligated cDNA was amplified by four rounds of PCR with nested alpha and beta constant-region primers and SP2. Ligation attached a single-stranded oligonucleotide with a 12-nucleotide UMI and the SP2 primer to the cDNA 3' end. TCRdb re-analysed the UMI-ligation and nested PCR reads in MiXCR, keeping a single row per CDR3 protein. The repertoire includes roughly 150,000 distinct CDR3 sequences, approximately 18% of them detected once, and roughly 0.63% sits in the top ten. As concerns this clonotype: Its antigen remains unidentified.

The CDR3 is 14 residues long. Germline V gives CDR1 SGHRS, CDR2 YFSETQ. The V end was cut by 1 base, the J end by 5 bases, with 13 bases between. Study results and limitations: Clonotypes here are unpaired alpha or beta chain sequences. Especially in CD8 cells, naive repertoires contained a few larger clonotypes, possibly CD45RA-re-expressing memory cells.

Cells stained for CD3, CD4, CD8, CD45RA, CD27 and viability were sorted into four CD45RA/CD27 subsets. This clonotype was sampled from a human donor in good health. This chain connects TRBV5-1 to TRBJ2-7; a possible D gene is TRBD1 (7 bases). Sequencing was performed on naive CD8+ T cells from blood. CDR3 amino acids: CASSLSGGGNEQYF. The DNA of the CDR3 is TGCGCCAGCAGCTTGTCTGGAGGGGGCAACGAGCAGTACTTC.